This T cell receptor beta chain appears in the sequencing data of a study of regulatory T cells in long-lasting Graves disease. Construction of the TCR beta libraries employed iRepertoire HTBI primers in conjunction with Arm-PCR of CDR3 regions. TCRdb re-called the multiplex PCR reads with MiXCR, one entry per CDR3 protein. The sample lists roughly 420,000 distinct CDR3 sequences, approximately 16% occurring once. V dropped 7 bases and J dropped 3; count of bases not matched to a gene: 5. CDR1 and CDR2 (germline): ENHRY, SYGVKD. CDR3 length: 13 residues. Time point indicated: newly diagnosed GD, antithyroid drugs for less than 3 months. After RNA was extracted from PBMCs, the TCR library was made from it. The sample was also linked to a second study, of T cells in Graves' hyperthyroidism and ophthalmopathy. From that second work: Stable hyperthyroidism was told apart from ophthalmopathy by a model built on 13 V-J features.

The sequence came from a woman aged 18-29 years with Graves disease. The V call is TRBV10-3, the J call TRBJ1-1; TRBD1 matches at 7 bases. The material was peripheral blood mononuclear cells (PBMCs), obtained at new diagnosis, from a patient treated with antithyroid drugs. CDR3 sequence reads: CAITAGTDTEAFF. CDR3 nucleotide sequence: TGTGCCATCACCGCCGGGACAGACACTGAAGCTTTCTTT.